These 28 T cell receptor beta chains came from one sample sequenced in a study of spatial heterogeneity in lung cancer. Each CDR3 protein gets one entry after TCRdb re-called the 5' RACE reads with MiXCR. The sample includes about 100,000 distinct CDR3 sequences, just under 20% of them seen just once. The time point was: blood at routine non-recurrence follow-up after resection. Sequencing was performed on PBMCs, taken at follow-up. The source is a male donor with early-stage non-small cell lung cancer.

V is TRBV12-3 or TRBV12-4 and J is TRBJ1-3, with D unclear. V was clipped by 6 bases and J by 0 bases, with 6 bases between them. CDR3 length: 13 amino acids. The CDR3 sequence: CASRQTSGNTIYF. The CDR3 nucleotides read TGTGCCAGCAGACAGACCTCTGGAAACACCATATATTTT.

With respect to this clonotype: The junction shows a germline mismatch at one end, possibly a read error. CDR3 nucleotides: TGTGCCAACAGCTTCGGTCAAGAGACCCAGTACTTC. Protein: CANSFGQETQYF. V usage is TRBV9 and J usage is TRBJ2-5; no firm D call. The CDR3 extends over 12 amino acids. Germline V lookup: CDR1 SGDLS, CDR2 YYNGEE.

The V call is TRBV27, the J call TRBJ2-3; D gene unclear. Between the trimmed V and J ends, which lost 5 bases and 0 bases, there was a span of 15 bases. The CDR3 contains 16 residues. Germline V lookup: CDR1 MNHEY, CDR2 SMNVEV (reference sequence). This CDR3 reads CASSPRTGPSTDTQYF. The CDR3 region has the DNA TGTGCCAGCAGTCCCCGGACGGGCCCGAGCACAGATACGCAGTATTTT.

The genes are TRBV20-1 and TRBJ1-4, with a tentative D call TRBD1 (6 bases). The CDR3 loop spans 13 amino acids. Germline V CDR1 and CDR2: DFQATT, SNEGSKA (reference sequence). V lost 6 bases and J 8 bases, leaving 16 bases between the germline ends. The DNA of the CDR3 is TGCAGTGCCCGCGCAGGGGCGGGCGAAAAACTGTTTTTT. Translated, it gives CSARAGAGEKLFF.

This clonotype was recorded a few times. The chain joins TRBV5-1 to TRBJ2-1, with D maybe TRBD2 (6 bases). CDR3 size: 15 residues. The V gene's germline CDR1 is SGHRS and CDR2 YFSETQ. Trimming removed 0 bases from V and 3 bases from J, with 10 bases in between. The CDR3 loop reads CASSLGVADYNEQFF. The CDR3 DNA follows: TGCGCCAGCAGCTTGGGGGTAGCGGACTACAATGAGCAGTTCTTC.

In the case of this clonotype: No conserved phenylalanine or tryptophan ends this CDR3, so it is likely a read error. The chain links TRBV5-1 to TRBJ2-3; 7 bases fit TRBD1. Trimming at V came to 3 bases and at J to 2 bases, leaving 12 bases not matched to a gene. Germline V CDR1 and CDR2: SGHRS, YFSETQ. This CDR3 is built from 17 residues. The CDR3 nucleotides read TGCGCCAGCAGCTCAACTGGACAGGCCGGATTCACAGATACGCAGTATTCT. Translating it yields CASSSTGQAGFTDTQYS.

J is TRBJ1-1 and V is TRBV7-8; possible D gene TRBD1, 5 bases. CDR3 length: 16 amino acids. The ends were cut back, 1 base at V and 0 bases at J, with 12 bases in the middle. The germline gives CDR1 SGHVS, CDR2 FQNEAQ. This CDR3 is CASSLGRQQMNTEAFF. The DNA of the CDR3 is TGTGCCAGCAGCTTAGGGAGACAGCAAATGAACACTGAAGCTTTCTTT.

This clonotype was found a few times. The V and J genes are TRBV30 and TRBJ2-5; TRBD2 matches 8 bases. The J segment lost 1 base and the V segment lost 2 bases, leaving 6 bases of the junction unmatched. There are 15 residues in the CDR3. Per the germline V gene, CDR1 is GTSNPN and CDR2 is SVGIG (reference sequence). The CDR3 sequence: CAWSRRLAGQETQYF. The CDR3 DNA reads TGTGCCTGGAGTAGGCGGCTAGCGGGCCAAGAGACCCAGTACTTC. The complete variable domain, with remaining parts taken from reference TRBV30 and TRBJ2-5, reads SQTIHQWPATLVQPVGSPLSLECTVEGTSNPNLYWYRQAAGRGLQLLFYSVGIGQISSEVPQNLSASRPQDRQFILSSKKLLLSDSGFYLCAWSRRLAGQETQYFGPGTRLLVL.

The V and J genes are TRBV29-1 and TRBJ1-4; TRBD1 is a possible D gene (6 bases). Germline V gives CDR1 SQVTM, CDR2 ANQGSEA. This CDR3 contains 14 residues. Trimming left V 6 bases short and J 7 bases short, with 18 bases between. Here the CDR3 reads CSVRGQGLGEKLFF. CDR3 in DNA: TGCAGCGTGAGGGGCCAGGGGTTGGGTGAAAAACTGTTTTTT.

The chain recombines TRBV5-5 with TRBJ1-1, with TRBD1 as a possible D gene (6 bases). Germline-derived CDR1 and CDR2 are SGHKS and YYEKEE (reference sequence). V dropped 0 bases and J dropped 4 bases, with 13 bases sitting between them. This CDR3 has 15 residues. CDR3 region: CASSLGVGAVTEAFF. The CDR3 nucleotides read TGTGCCAGCAGCTTGGGTGTGGGGGCAGTCACTGAAGCTTTCTTT.

The chain employs TRBV20-1 and TRBJ2-3; D gene unclear. The ends were cut back, 0 bases at V and 6 bases at J, with 13 bases in the middle. The CDR3 totals 14 residues. Germline CDR1 is DFQATT and CDR2 is SNEGSKA (reference sequence). The chain's CDR3 is CSARDITDPDTQYF. The CDR3 DNA is TGCAGTGCTAGAGATATCACGGATCCGGATACGCAGTATTTT.

This clonotype was detected many times. The chain links TRBV29-1 to TRBJ1-4; D gene uncertain. The CDR3 loop spans 12 amino acids. The germline V gene encodes CDR1 SQVTM and CDR2 ANQGSEA. V dropped 4 bases and J dropped 5 bases, with 8 bases sitting between them. For the CDR3, the DNA is TGCAGCGTTGTAGGAGGCAATGAAAAACTGTTTTTT. It encodes CSVVGGNEKLFF. Variable domain in full (rest from reference TRBV29-1 and TRBJ1-4): SAVISQKPSRDICQRGTSLTIQCQVDSQVTMMFWYRQQPGQSLTLIATANQGSEATYESGFVIDKFPISRPNLTFSTLTVSNMSPEDSSIYLCSVVGGNEKLFFGSGTQLSVL.

This clonotype was seen a handful of times. The rearrangement uses TRBV30 and TRBJ2-1, with 13 bases aligning to TRBD2. Germline V gives CDR1 GTSNPN, CDR2 SVGIG (reference sequence). The CDR3 loop spans 23 amino acids. Unmatched junction bases numbered 27, after V lost 2 bases and J lost 5 bases. CDR3 loop: CAWSIAPLELAGGPLPKNNEQFF. The CDR3 region has the DNA TGTGCCTGGAGTATTGCACCCCTTGAACTAGCGGGGGGGCCGCTGCCCAAAAACAATGAGCAGTTCTTC.

The chain employs TRBV2 and TRBJ2-7; D gene ambiguous. CDR1 and CDR2 (germline): SNHLY, FYNNEI. There are 11 residues in the CDR3. The CDR3 sequence is CATSASYEQYF. As DNA, the CDR3 is TGTGCTACCTCTGCATCCTACGAGCAGTACTTC.

This chain joins TRBV29-1 and TRBJ1-1; possible D gene TRBD1, 5 bases. This CDR3 spans 12 amino acids. Deletions cut 7 bases from V and 2 bases from J, with 11 bases between. The V gene's germline CDR1 is SQVTM and CDR2 ANQGSEA. For the CDR3, the DNA is TGCAGCGCGGGACTCAGCAACACTGAAGCTTTCTTT. It translates to CSAGLSNTEAFF. Full variable domain (rest looked up from reference TRBV29-1 and TRBJ1-1): SAVISQKPSRDICQRGTSLTIQCQVDSQVTMMFWYRQQPGQSLTLIATANQGSEATYESGFVIDKFPISRPNLTFSTLTVSNMSPEDSSIYLCSAGLSNTEAFFGQGTRLTVV.

This clonotype was recorded many times. V gene TRBV19 combines with J gene TRBJ2-3, with D uncertain. Between the trimmed V and J ends, which lost 0 bases and 4 bases, there was a span of 5 bases. The V gene's germline CDR1 is LNHDA and CDR2 SQIVND (reference sequence). This CDR3 is 13 amino acids long. CDR3 bases: TGTGCCAGTAGTATAGATCCGTCAGATACGCAGTATTTT. This codes for CASSIDPSDTQYF.

The table lists this clonotype with a few counts. V usage is TRBV12-3 or TRBV12-4 and J usage is TRBJ2-3; D not resolved. V lost 4 bases, J lost 2 bases, and 10 bases lay in between. The CDR3 has 14 residues. CDR3 nucleotide sequence: TGTGCCAGCAGTTGGCAGGATCACACAGATACGCAGTATTTT. Protein sequence: CASSWQDHTDTQYF.

CDR3 loop: CASSPRLAGAQETQYF. The CDR3 DNA reads as TGTGCCAGCTCACCACGACTAGCGGGGGCGCAAGAGACCCAGTACTTC. The V gene is TRBV18, the J gene TRBJ2-5; TRBD2 matches 12 bases. CDR3 length: 16 amino acids. Germline V lookup: CDR1 KGHSH, CDR2 LQKENI. J lost 2 bases, V lost 1 base, and 2 bases had no gene match.

The table lists this clonotype with a few counts. This sequence joins TRBV2 and TRBJ2-7, with D maybe TRBD1 (6 bases). The V end was cut by 7 bases, the J end by 5 bases, with 15 bases between. The CDR3 consists of 13 residues. The germline V gene has CDR1 SNHLY and CDR2 FYNNEI. The CDR3 protein is CASNTGIVNEQYF. The CDR3 nucleotides are TGTGCCAGCAATACAGGGATAGTCAACGAGCAGTACTTC.

This sequence joins TRBV5-1 and TRBJ2-6; D remains unclear. Trimming stripped 4 bases from V and 0 bases from J, with 8 bases between. The CDR3 totals 15 residues. CDR1 is SGHRS and CDR2 is YFSETQ in the germline V gene. CDR3 sequence (DNA): TGCGCCAGCAGCCCGGCAGTCTCTGGGGCCAACGTCCTGACTTTC. Translating gives CASSPAVSGANVLTF.

The chain recombines TRBV2 with TRBJ2-1; the D gene is possibly TRBD1 (6 bases). The CDR3 consists of 14 residues. Germline CDR1 and CDR2: SNHLY and FYNNEI. Deletions cut 10 bases from V and 0 bases from J, with 13 bases between. CDR3 bases: TGTGCCACCCGACAGGAGAGCTCCTACAATGAGCAGTTCTTC. Protein: CATRQESSYNEQFF.

In its sample, this clonotype was seen a few times. This chain connects TRBV11-3 to TRBJ1-1; D is undetermined. V was cut by 5 bases and J by 1 base, with 11 bases left in between. The CDR3 sequence is 14 residues long. Germline V CDR1 and CDR2: SGHNT, YENEEA. The CDR3: CASSPAGTNTEAFF. Here the CDR3 DNA reads TGTGCCAGCAGCCCCGCCGGCACGAACACTGAAGCTTTCTTT.

The chain carries TRBV15 and TRBJ2-3; 7 nucleotides line up with TRBD2. V lost 6 bases and J lost 4; bases outside the gene matches: 7. The CDR3 extends over 14 amino acids. Looked up from germline, CDR1 is LNHNV and CDR2 is YYDKDF (reference sequence). DNA of the CDR3: TGTGCCACCAGGGGACGGGAGGAGCCAGATACGCAGTATTTT. Translation: CATRGREEPDTQYF.

The chain has TRBV2 and TRBJ1-2, with D possibly TRBD1 on 6 matching bases. The V end lost 6 bases, the J end lost 0 bases, and 11 bases lay between the germline ends. Germline CDR1 SNHLY, CDR2 FYNNEI. The CDR3 has 14 amino acids. For the CDR3, the DNA is TGTGCCAGCAGCCAAGAGGGGGCTAACTATGGCTACACCTTC. Amino acids: CASSQEGANYGYTF.

This clonotype was recorded many times. CDR3 DNA: TGTGCCAGCAGTCAGTTCGGACAGCCATCTGGGCCCCAGCATTTT. Translated: CASSQFGQPSGPQHF. The rearrangement uses TRBV6-1 and TRBJ1-5; D might be TRBD1 (6 bases). The ends were cut back, 5 bases at V and 9 bases at J, with 20 bases in the middle. The CDR3 consists of 15 residues. Germline V gene data show CDR1 as MNHNS and CDR2 as SASEGT.

V and J are TRBV5-4 and TRBJ2-3; 7 bases match TRBD1. The V segment lost 3 bases and the J segment 6 bases; nucleotides outside the gene matches: 7. Germline-derived CDR1 and CDR2 are SGHNT and YYREEE (reference sequence). This CDR3 has 14 amino acids. The CDR3 DNA reads as TGTGCCAGCAGCTATCGACAGGGTTACGATACGCAGTATTTT. It is translated as CASSYRQGYDTQYF.

The V call is TRBV4-3, the J call TRBJ1-1; 9 nucleotides agree with TRBD1. CDR1 LGHNA and CDR2 YSLEER come from the germline V gene. This CDR3 region has 14 residues. Germline trimming cut 4 bases from V and 4 bases from J; bases unmatched to any gene: 4. This CDR3 is CASSLQGAGTEAFF. The CDR3 DNA reads TGCGCCAGCAGCCTACAGGGGGCAGGCACTGAAGCTTTCTTT.

This clonotype was counted only a few times. The genes are TRBV3-1 and TRBJ1-6; no definite D call. CDR1 LGHDT and CDR2 YNNKEL come from the germline V gene (reference sequence). The CDR3 runs to 12 residues. V dropped 4 bases and J dropped 7 bases, with 5 bases sitting between them. The CDR3 protein is CASSPQNSPLHF. The CDR3 coding sequence is TGTGCCAGCAGCCCTCAGAATTCACCCCTCCACTTT.